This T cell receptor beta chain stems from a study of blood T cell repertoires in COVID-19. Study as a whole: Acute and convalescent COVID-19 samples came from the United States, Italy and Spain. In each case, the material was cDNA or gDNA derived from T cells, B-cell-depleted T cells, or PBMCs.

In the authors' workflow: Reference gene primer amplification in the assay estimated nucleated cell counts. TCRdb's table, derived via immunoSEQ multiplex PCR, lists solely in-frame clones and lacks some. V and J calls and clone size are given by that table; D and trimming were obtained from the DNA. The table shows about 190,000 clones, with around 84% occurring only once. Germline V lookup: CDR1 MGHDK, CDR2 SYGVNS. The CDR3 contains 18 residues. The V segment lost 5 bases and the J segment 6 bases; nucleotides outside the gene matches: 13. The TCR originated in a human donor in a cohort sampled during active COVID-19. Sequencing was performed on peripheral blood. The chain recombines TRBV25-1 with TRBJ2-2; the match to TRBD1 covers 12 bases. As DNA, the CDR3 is TGTGCCAGCAGTCCTAGCTCCGGGACAGGGGGCTTAGCCGGGGAGCTGTTTTTT. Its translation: CASSPSSGTGGLAGELFF.